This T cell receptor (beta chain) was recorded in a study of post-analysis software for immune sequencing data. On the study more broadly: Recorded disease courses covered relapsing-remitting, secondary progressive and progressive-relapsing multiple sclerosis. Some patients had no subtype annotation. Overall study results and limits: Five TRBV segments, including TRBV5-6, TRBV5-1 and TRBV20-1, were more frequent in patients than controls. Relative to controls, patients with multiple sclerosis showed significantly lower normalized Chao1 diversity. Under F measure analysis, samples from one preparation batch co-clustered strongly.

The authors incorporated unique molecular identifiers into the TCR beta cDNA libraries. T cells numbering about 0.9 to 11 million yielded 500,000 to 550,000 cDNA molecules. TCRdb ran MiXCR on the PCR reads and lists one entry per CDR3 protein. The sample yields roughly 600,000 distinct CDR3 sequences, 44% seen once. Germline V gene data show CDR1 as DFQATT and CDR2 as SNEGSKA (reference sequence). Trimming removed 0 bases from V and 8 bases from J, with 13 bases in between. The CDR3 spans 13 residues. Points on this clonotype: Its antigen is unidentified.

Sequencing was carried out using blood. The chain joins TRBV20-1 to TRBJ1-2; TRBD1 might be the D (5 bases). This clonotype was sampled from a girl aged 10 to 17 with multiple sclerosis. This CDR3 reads CSARDTRERGYTF. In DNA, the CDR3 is TGCAGTGCTAGAGATACCAGGGAGCGCGGCTACACCTTC.